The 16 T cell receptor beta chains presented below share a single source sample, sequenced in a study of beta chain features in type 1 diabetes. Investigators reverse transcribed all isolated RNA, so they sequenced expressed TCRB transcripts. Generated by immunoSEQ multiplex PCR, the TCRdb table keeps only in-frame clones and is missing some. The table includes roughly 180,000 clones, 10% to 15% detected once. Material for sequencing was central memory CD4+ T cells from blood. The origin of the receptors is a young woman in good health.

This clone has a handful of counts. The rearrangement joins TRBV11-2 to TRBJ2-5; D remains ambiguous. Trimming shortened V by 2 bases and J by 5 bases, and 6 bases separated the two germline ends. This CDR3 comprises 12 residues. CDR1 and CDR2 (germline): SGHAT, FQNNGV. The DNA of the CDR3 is TGTGCCAGCAGCTTATTACTCGAGACCCAGTACTTC. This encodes CASSLLLETQYF.

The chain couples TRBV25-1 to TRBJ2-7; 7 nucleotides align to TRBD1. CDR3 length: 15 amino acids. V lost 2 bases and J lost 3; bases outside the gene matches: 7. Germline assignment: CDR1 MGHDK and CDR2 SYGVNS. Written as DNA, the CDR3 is TGTGCCAGCAGTGAAACGTACAGGGGTTACTACGAGCAGTACTTC. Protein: CASSETYRGYYEQYF.

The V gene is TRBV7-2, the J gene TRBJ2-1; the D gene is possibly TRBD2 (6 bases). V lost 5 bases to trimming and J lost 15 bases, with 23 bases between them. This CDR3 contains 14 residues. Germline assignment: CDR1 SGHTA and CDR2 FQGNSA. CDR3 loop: CASSQGVASDLRFF. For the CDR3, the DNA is TGTGCCAGCAGCCAAGGTGTGGCTAGCGACCTTCGGTTCTTC.

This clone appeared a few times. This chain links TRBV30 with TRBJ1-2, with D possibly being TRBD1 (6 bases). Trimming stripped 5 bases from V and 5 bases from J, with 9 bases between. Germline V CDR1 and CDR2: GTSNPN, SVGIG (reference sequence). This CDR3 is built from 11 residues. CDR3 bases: TGTGCCTGGGGGACAAGTTATGGCTACACCTTC. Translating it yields CAWGTSYGYTF. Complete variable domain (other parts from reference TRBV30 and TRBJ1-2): SQTIHQWPATLVQPVGSPLSLECTVEGTSNPNLYWYRQAAGRGLQLLFYSVGIGQISSEVPQNLSASRPQDRQFILSSKKLLLSDSGFYLCAWGTSYGYTFGSGTRLTVV.

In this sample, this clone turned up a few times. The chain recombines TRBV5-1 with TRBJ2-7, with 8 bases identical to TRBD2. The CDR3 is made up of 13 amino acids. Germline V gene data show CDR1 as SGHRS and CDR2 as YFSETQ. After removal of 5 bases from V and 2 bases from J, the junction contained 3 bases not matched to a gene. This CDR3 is CASRAGDPYEQYF. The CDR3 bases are TGCGCCAGCAGAGCGGGAGACCCCTACGAGCAGTACTTC.

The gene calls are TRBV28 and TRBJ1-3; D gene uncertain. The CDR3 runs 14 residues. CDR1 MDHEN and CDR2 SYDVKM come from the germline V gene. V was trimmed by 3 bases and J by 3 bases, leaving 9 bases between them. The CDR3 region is CASSFRHLGNTIYF. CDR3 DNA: TGTGCCAGCAGTTTCAGGCACCTTGGAAACACCATATATTTT. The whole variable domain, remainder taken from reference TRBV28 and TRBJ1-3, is DVKVTQSSRYLVKRTGEKVFLECVQDMDHENMFWYRQDPGLGLRLIYFSYDVKMKEKGDIPEGYSVSREKKERFSLILESASTNQTSMYLCASSFRHLGNTIYFGEGSWLTVV.

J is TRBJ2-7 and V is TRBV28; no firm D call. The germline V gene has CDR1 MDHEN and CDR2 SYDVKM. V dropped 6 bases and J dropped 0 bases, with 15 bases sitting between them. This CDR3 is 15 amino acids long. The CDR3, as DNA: TGTGCCAGCAGCCAAGAATACTCAAGCTCCTACGAGCAGTACTTC. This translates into CASSQEYSSSYEQYF. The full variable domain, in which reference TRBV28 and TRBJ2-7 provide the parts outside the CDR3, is DVKVTQSSRYLVKRTGEKVFLECVQDMDHENMFWYRQDPGLGLRLIYFSYDVKMKEKGDIPEGYSVSREKKERFSLILESASTNQTSMYLCASSQEYSSSYEQYFGPGTRLTVT.

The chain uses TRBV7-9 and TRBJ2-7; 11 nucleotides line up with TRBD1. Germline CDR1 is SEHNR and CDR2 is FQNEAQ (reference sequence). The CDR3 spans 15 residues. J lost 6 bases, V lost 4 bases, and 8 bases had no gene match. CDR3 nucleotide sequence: TGTGCCAGCAGCTCGCGGGACAGGGGGGAGGGCGAGCAGTACTTC. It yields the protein CASSSRDRGEGEQYF.

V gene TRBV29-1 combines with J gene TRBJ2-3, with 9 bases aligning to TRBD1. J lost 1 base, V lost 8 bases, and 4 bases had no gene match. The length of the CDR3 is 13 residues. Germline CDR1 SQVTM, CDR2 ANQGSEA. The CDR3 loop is CSSRQGGTDTQYF. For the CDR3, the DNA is TGCAGCTCCAGACAGGGGGGCACAGATACGCAGTATTTT.

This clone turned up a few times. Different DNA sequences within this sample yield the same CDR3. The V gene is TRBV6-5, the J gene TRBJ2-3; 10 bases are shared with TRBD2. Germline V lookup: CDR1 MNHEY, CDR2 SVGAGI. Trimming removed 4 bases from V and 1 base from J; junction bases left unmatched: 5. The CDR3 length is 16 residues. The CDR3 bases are TGTGCCAGCAGTTCCCTAGCGGGAGTTCGCACAGATACGCAGTATTTT. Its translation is CASSSLAGVRTDTQYF.

The CDR3 DNA follows: TGTGCCAGCATCATCAGAGCGGGAGGGGCGGACAATGAGCAGTTCTTC. It encodes CASIIRAGGADNEQFF. The V call is TRBV7-8, the J call TRBJ2-1; TRBD2 matches 10 bases. The CDR3 covers 16 residues. The germline CDR1 and CDR2 sequences are SGHVS and FQNEAQ. J gave up 5 bases and V 7 bases, and 11 bases lay outside the gene matches.

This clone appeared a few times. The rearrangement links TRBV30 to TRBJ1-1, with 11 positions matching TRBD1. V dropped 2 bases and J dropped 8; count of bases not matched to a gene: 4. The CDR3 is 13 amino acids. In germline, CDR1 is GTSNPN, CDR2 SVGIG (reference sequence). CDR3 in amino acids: CAWSRRTGGEAFF. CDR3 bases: TGTGCCTGGAGTCGGAGGACAGGGGGCGAAGCTTTCTTT.

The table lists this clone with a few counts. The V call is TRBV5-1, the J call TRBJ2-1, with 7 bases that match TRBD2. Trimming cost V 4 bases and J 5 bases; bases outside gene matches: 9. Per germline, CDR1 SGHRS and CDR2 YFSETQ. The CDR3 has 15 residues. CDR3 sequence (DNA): TGCGCCAGCAGCGGCGGGGGTTTGGCCAACAATGAGCAGTTCTTC. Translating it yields CASSGGGLANNEQFF.

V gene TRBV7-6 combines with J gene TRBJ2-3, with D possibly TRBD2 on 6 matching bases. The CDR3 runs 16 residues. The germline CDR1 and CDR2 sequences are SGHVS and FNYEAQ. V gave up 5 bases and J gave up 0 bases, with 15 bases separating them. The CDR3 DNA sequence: TGTGCCAGCAGCGCACTCCGGGACTTAAGCACAGATACGCAGTATTTT. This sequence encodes CASSALRDLSTDTQYF.

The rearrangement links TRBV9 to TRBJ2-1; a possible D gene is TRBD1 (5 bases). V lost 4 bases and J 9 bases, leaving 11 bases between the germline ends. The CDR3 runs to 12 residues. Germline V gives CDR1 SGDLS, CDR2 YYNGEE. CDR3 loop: CASSTIRGEQFF. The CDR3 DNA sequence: TGTGCCAGCAGCACCATTAGGGGTGAGCAGTTCTTC.

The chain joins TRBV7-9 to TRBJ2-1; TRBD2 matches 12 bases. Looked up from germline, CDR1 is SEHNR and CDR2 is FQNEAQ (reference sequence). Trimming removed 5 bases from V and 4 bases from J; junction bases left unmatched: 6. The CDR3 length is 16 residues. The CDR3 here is CASSARLAGVYNEQFF. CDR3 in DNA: TGTGCCAGCAGCGCCCGACTAGCGGGAGTTTACAATGAGCAGTTCTTC.